The 30 T cell receptor beta chains in this list originate from one sample, sequenced in a study of OX40 agonist ivuxolimab in advanced cancers. Produced via immunoSEQ multiplex PCR; TCRdb's table is partial and in-frame only. The repertoire holds about 69,000 clones, with more than 85% as singletons. The specimen was CD4+ or CD8+ T cells sorted from blood, collected in a trial of the OX40 agonist ivuxolimab. The receptors derive from an adult with an advanced solid tumor such as melanoma, head and neck, liver or kidney cancer.

Comment on this clone: The germline gene is not matched at one end of the junction; a read error may be the cause. The sample holds other DNA sequences that translate to the same CDR3. This chain joins TRBV5-1 and TRBJ1-1; no clear D gene. CDR3 length: 13 amino acids. CDR1 is SGHRS, CDR2 YFSETQ, per germline. The CDR3 coding sequence is TGCGCCAGTAGCTTGGTGACCCCCACTGAAGCTTTCTTT. Its translation: CASSLVTPTEAFF.

The chain is built from TRBV12-5 and TRBJ1-1; 9 nucleotides match TRBD1. V was clipped by 4 bases and J by 10 bases; unmatched bases: 10. CDR3 length equals 14 residues. Germline values: CDR1 LGHNT, CDR2 FRNRAP. The CDR3 region has the DNA TGTGCTAGTGGTTCTACAGGGGGCGCGAGGGTAGCTTTCTTT. Amino acid sequence: CASGSTGGARVAFF.

The J gene is TRBJ2-2, the V gene TRBV4-1; 11 bases map to TRBD2. The CDR3 has 17 residues. The germline CDR1 and CDR2 sequences are MGHRA and YSYEKL. Trimming removed 0 bases from V and 7 bases from J; junction bases left unmatched: 7. The CDR3 here is CASSQDSGLAGFGELFF. CDR3 bases: TGCGCCAGCAGCCAAGATTCTGGACTAGCGGGTTTCGGGGAGCTGTTTTTT.

The chain combines TRBV19 with TRBJ1-3; D not resolved. Between the trimmed V and J ends, which lost 3 bases and 0 bases, there was a span of 9 bases. This CDR3 is 15 amino acids long. Germline values: CDR1 LNHDA, CDR2 SQIVND (reference sequence). The CDR3 sequence is CASSIEALSGNTIYF. CDR3 nucleotides: TGTGCCAGTAGTATTGAGGCACTCTCTGGAAACACCATATATTTT. Based on the CDR3 plus reference TRBV19 and TRBJ1-3, the full variable domain is DGGITQSPKYLFRKEGQNVTLSCEQNLNHDAMYWYRQDPGQGLRLIYYSQIVNDFQKGDIAEGYSVSREKKESFPLTVTSAQKNPTAFYLCASSIEALSGNTIYFGEGSWLTVV.

The V and J genes are TRBV5-1 and TRBJ2-1; D gene uncertain. Trimming removed 0 bases from V and 4 bases from J, with 5 bases in between. This CDR3 has 13 residues. CDR1 and CDR2 (germline): SGHRS, YFSETQ. CDR3 coding DNA: TGCGCCAGCAGCTTGGTAGGGTACAATGAGCAGTTCTTC. Translation gives CASSLVGYNEQFF.

This chain uses TRBV11-2 with TRBJ1-5; possibly TRBD1 for D (5 bases). The V end lost 5 bases, the J end lost 5 bases, and 25 bases lay between the germline ends. This CDR3 is 18 amino acids long. CDR1 SGHAT and CDR2 FQNNGV come from the germline V gene. CDR3 bases: TGTGCCAGCAGCCCAGCTCGGGCCCCGGGGGTTTTGTATCAGCCCCAGCATTTT. Protein product: CASSPARAPGVLYQPQHF.

V gene TRBV7-9 combines with J gene TRBJ1-1, with TRBD1 identical over 7 bases. This CDR3 is 14 amino acids long. Germline V gene sequence: CDR1 SEHNR, CDR2 FQNEAQ (reference sequence). V was clipped by 5 bases and J by 6 bases; unmatched bases: 9. CDR3 region: CASSPPTGVPEAFF. CDR3 nucleotides: TGTGCCAGCAGCCCCCCCACAGGGGTCCCTGAAGCTTTCTTT.

The genes are TRBV4-2 and TRBJ2-7, with TRBD1 matching over 7 bases. Germline lookup yields CDR1 LGHNA and CDR2 YNFKEQ. The CDR3 contains 16 residues. Trimming at V came to 1 base and at J to 0 bases, leaving 6 bases not matched to a gene. The CDR3 loop reads CASSQGDSPASYEQYF. Written as DNA, the CDR3 is TGTGCCAGCAGCCAAGGGGACAGCCCGGCCTCCTACGAGCAGTACTTC.

The rearrangement links TRBV10-3 to TRBJ2-5, with 7 bases matching TRBD2. The CDR3 extends over 12 amino acids. The germline V gene encodes CDR1 ENHRY and CDR2 SYGVKD. The V segment lost 6 bases and the J segment 5 bases; nucleotides outside the gene matches: 3. The CDR3 reads CAIRGGDETQYF. CDR3 coding DNA: TGTGCCATCAGGGGGGGGGACGAGACCCAGTACTTC.

CDR3 sequence: CASSVGLASNEQFF. The DNA for the CDR3 is TGCGCCAGCAGCGTTGGACTAGCGTCAAATGAGCAGTTCTTC. V usage is TRBV5-1 and J usage is TRBJ2-1, with 9 nucleotides matching TRBD2. Germline-derived CDR1 and CDR2 are SGHRS and YFSETQ. The ends lost 4 bases at V and 7 bases at J; junction bases unmatched: 6. CDR3 length equals 14 residues.

The chain employs TRBV19 and TRBJ1-4, with a tentative D call TRBD1 (5 bases). The CDR3 extends over 15 amino acids. From germline, CDR1 is LNHDA and CDR2 SQIVND (reference sequence). The V and J ends lost 5 bases and 7 bases respectively, with 17 bases between them. CDR3 bases: TGTGCCAGTAGTCCACGGACACTCCAGGGTGAAAAACTGTTTTTT. Amino acid sequence: CASSPRTLQGEKLFF. Full variable domain (rest looked up from reference TRBV19 and TRBJ1-4): DGGITQSPKYLFRKEGQNVTLSCEQNLNHDAMYWYRQDPGQGLRLIYYSQIVNDFQKGDIAEGYSVSREKKESFPLTVTSAQKNPTAFYLCASSPRTLQGEKLFFGSGTQLSVL.

V is TRBV10-3 and J is TRBJ2-1; D uncertain. The CDR3 consists of 13 residues. The germline V gene encodes CDR1 ENHRY and CDR2 SYGVKD. The V and J ends lost 6 bases and 7 bases respectively, with 13 bases between them. This CDR3 reads CAIRPSSGNEQFF. In nucleotides, the CDR3 is TGTGCCATCAGGCCCTCTAGTGGTAATGAGCAGTTCTTC.

The chain's CDR3 is CASSKPPVRLAGEETQYF. The CDR3 nucleotides read TGTGCCAGCAGCAAACCACCTGTTAGACTAGCGGGGGAAGAGACCCAGTACTTC. This chain links TRBV21-1 with TRBJ2-5; the D segment call TRBD2 is taken from the table without a DNA check. TRBV21-1 is given as a pseudogene. The CDR3 runs to 18 residues.

The chain links TRBV7-9 to TRBJ2-3, with TRBD2 matching over 10 bases. V shed 3 bases, J shed 5 bases, and the junction held 5 bases outside the gene matches. Germline V gene sequence: CDR1 SEHNR, CDR2 FQNEAQ (reference sequence). The CDR3 extends over 15 amino acids. CDR3 coding DNA: TGTGCCAGCAGCTTGAATCTAGCGGGAGAAGATACGCAGTATTTT. Its protein product is CASSLNLAGEDTQYF.

The rearrangement uses TRBV19 and TRBJ2-1; D possibly uses TRBD1 or TRBD2 (5 bases each). CDR1 and CDR2 from the germline V gene are LNHDA and SQIVND (reference sequence). The CDR3 spans 15 residues. The V gene lost 6 bases and the J gene lost 8 bases, with 20 bases spanning the gap. The CDR3 DNA is TGTGCCAGTAGAACCGGGACCCAAGGAAGCCATGAGCAGTTCTTC. It is translated as CASRTGTQGSHEQFF.

CDR3 amino acids: CASSYARIDNEQFF. As DNA, the CDR3 is TGTGCCAGCAGTTACGCGCGAATAGACAATGAGCAGTTCTTC. The rearrangement uses TRBV6-6 and TRBJ2-1; no definite D call. This CDR3 spans 14 amino acids. Germline-derived CDR1 and CDR2 are MNHNY and SVGAGI (reference sequence). Trimming shortened V by 2 bases and J by 5 bases, and 10 bases separated the two germline ends.

The chain has TRBV5-1 and TRBJ2-1, with D possibly called TRBD1 or TRBD2 (5 bases each). The CDR3 has 16 residues. V was clipped by 1 base and J by 7 bases, with 18 bases between them. The germline CDR1 and CDR2 sequences are SGHRS and YFSETQ. This CDR3 reads CASSLSQAGVMNEQFF. CDR3 bases: TGCGCCAGCAGCTTGTCACAGGCCGGGGTGATGAATGAGCAGTTCTTC.

The chain combines TRBV10-2 with TRBJ1-3; TRBD1 might be the D (5 bases). Per the germline V gene, CDR1 is WSHSY and CDR2 is SAAADI. The CDR3 length is 15 residues. Trimming stripped 0 bases from V and 5 bases from J, with 11 bases between. Here the CDR3 reads CASSESGDRRNTIYF. The CDR3 DNA sequence: TGCGCCAGCAGTGAGTCAGGAGACAGAAGAAACACCATATATTTT.

The chain couples TRBV4-1 to TRBJ2-7; the D gene could be TRBD1 or TRBD2 (5 bases each). CDR1 and CDR2 (germline): MGHRA, YSYEKL. The CDR3 extends over 16 amino acids. The germline V and J ends were trimmed by 0 bases and 1 base, with 13 bases remaining between them. The DNA for the CDR3 is TGCGCCAGCAGCCAAGAGCCGGGGCCCCTATCCTACGAGCAGTACTTC. It encodes CASSQEPGPLSYEQYF.

This chain links TRBV5-1 with TRBJ1-1; 7 bases are shared with TRBD1. The CDR3 consists of 16 residues. The germline gives CDR1 SGHRS, CDR2 YFSETQ. V was pared by 0 bases and J by 9 bases, with 14 bases of the junction left unmatched. The CDR3 loop is CASSLDSIRQGVKAFF. The CDR3 DNA sequence: TGCGCCAGCAGCTTGGATTCAATAAGACAGGGTGTTAAAGCTTTCTTT.

The J gene is TRBJ2-1, the V gene TRBV6-6, with D unclear. Between the trimmed V and J ends, which lost 1 base and 9 bases, there was a span of 7 bases. The CDR3 has 12 amino acids. Germline CDR1 reads MNHNY; CDR2 reads SVGAGI (reference sequence). CDR3 nucleotide sequence: TGTGCCAGCAGTTACTTGGGATCTGAGCAGTTCTTC. The encoded protein is CASSYLGSEQFF.

This rearrangement joins TRBV19 to TRBJ1-3, with D uncertain. Germline V gives CDR1 LNHDA, CDR2 SQIVND (reference sequence). This CDR3 is 13 amino acids long. V shed 5 bases and J shed 8 bases, with 13 bases lying between them. CDR3 in amino acids: CASSSLWRHTIYF. The DNA of the CDR3 is TGTGCCAGTAGTTCGCTATGGAGGCACACCATATATTTT.

This chain links TRBV7-6 with TRBJ2-7; D not certain. CDR3 length: 12 amino acids. Germline lookup yields CDR1 SGHVS and CDR2 FNYEAQ. Trimming shortened V by 4 bases and J by 3 bases, and 7 bases separated the two germline ends. The CDR3, as DNA: TGTGCCAGCAGCTCGAACAGCTACGAGCAGTACTTC. Its protein product is CASSSNSYEQYF.

This clone turned up a few times. J is TRBJ1-2 and V is TRBV14; D unclear. There are 12 residues in the CDR3. Germline-derived CDR1 and CDR2 are SGHDN and FVKESK. Trimming pared 1 base from V and 7 bases from J, leaving 7 bases between. As DNA, the CDR3 is TGTGCCAGCAGCCAAGCCCTTGGTGGCTACACCTTC. Translated: CASSQALGGYTF.

V usage is TRBV28 and J usage is TRBJ1-2; D gene uncertain. This CDR3 contains 13 residues. From germline, CDR1 is MDHEN and CDR2 SYDVKM. V lost 2 bases and J 7 bases, leaving 11 bases between the germline ends. In nucleotides, the CDR3 is TGTGCCAGCAGTTTAGAAGGAAGGTTTGGCTACACCTTC. Its translation is CASSLEGRFGYTF.

This chain joins TRBV5-1 and TRBJ1-6; the D is unclear. V was pared by 0 bases and J by 6 bases, with 7 bases between. The CDR3 loop spans 14 amino acids. The germline V gene encodes CDR1 SGHRS and CDR2 YFSETQ. The CDR3 sequence: CASSLEQFNSPLHF. As DNA, the CDR3 is TGCGCCAGCAGCTTGGAACAGTTTAATTCACCCCTCCACTTT.

V gene TRBV7-6 combines with J gene TRBJ2-2; D unclear. Trimming cost V 3 bases and J 3 bases, with 5 bases left between them. The CDR3 runs to 13 residues. Germline-derived CDR1 and CDR2 are SGHVS and FNYEAQ. The CDR3 DNA reads as TGTGCCAGCAGCTTTACATACACCGGGGAGCTGTTTTTT. Protein product: CASSFTYTGELFF.

The rearrangement links TRBV6-1 to TRBJ2-7; no clear D. Trimming cost V 6 bases and J 3 bases, with 9 bases left between them. Germline lookup yields CDR1 MNHNS and CDR2 SASEGT. The CDR3 is made up of 12 amino acids. CDR3 in amino acids: CASSATSYEQYF. CDR3 nucleotides: TGTGCCAGCAGCGCAACGAGCTACGAGCAGTACTTC.

V is TRBV19 and J is TRBJ2-3, with 10 bases matching TRBD1. CDR3 length: 16 amino acids. With 5 bases clipped from V and 7 bases from J, the junction kept 12 bases outside the gene matches. The germline V gene encodes CDR1 LNHDA and CDR2 SQIVND (reference sequence). Here the CDR3 reads CASSFPGTGARNTQYF. The CDR3, as DNA: TGTGCCAGTAGTTTCCCCGGGACAGGGGCCCGGAATACGCAGTATTTT.

This clone was detected only a few times. At one end, the junction sequence differs from germline, possibly due to a read error. The chain combines TRBV19 with TRBJ1-1, with D perhaps matching TRBD1 (5 bases). There are 16 residues in the CDR3. Germline V CDR1 and CDR2: LNHDA, SQIVND (reference sequence). The CDR3 nucleotides are TGTGCAAGTAGGGTCGAGGGGCAGGTGAGGAACACTGAAGCTTTCTTT. It codes for CASRVEGQVRNTEAFF.